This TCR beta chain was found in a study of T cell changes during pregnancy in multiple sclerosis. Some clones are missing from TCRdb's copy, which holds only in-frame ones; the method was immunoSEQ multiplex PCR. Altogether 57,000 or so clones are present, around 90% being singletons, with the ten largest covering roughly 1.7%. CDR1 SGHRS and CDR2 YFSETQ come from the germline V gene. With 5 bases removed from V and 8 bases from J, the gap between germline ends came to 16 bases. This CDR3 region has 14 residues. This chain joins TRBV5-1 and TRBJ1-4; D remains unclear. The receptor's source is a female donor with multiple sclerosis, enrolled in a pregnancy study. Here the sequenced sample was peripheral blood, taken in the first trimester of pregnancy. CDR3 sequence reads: CASSPDGRMEKLFF. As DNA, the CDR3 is TGCGCCAGCAGTCCCGACGGGAGGATGGAAAAACTGTTTTTT.